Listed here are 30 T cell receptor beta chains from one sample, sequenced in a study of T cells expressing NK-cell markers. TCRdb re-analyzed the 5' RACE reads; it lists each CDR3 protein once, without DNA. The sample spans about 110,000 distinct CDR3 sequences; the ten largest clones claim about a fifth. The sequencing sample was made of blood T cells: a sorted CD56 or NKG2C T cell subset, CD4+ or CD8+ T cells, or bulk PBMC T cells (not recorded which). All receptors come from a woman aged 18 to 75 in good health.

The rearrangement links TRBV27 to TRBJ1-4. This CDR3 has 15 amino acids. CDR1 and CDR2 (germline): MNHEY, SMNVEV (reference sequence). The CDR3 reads CASSWGAGGNEKLFF. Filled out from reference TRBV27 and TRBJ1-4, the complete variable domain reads EAQVTQNPRYLITVTGKKLTVTCSQNMNHEYMSWYRQDPGLGLRQIYYSMNVEVTDKGDVPEGYKVSRKEKRNFPLILESPSPNQTSLYFCASSWGAGGNEKLFFGSGTQLSVL.

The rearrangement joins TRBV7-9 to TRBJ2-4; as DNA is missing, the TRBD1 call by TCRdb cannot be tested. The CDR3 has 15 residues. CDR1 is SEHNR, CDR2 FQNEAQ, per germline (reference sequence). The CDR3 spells CASSLVVGDKNIQYF. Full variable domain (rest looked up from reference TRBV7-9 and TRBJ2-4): DTGVSQNPRHKITKRGQNVTFRCDPISEHNRLYWYRQTLGQGPEFLTYFQNEAQLEKSRLLSDRFSAERPKGSFSTLEIQRTEQGDSAMYLCASSLVVGDKNIQYFGAGTRLSVL.

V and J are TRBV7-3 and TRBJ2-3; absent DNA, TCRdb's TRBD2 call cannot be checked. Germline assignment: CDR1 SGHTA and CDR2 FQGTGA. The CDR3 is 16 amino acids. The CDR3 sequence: CASSLTGGASTDTQYF.

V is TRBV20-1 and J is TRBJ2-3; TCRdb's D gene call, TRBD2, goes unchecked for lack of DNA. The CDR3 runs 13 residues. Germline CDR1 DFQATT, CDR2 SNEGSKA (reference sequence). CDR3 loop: CSATPSGTDTQYF.

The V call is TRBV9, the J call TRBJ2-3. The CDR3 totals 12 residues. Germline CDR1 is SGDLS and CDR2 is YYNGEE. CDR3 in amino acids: CASSVLGDTQYF.

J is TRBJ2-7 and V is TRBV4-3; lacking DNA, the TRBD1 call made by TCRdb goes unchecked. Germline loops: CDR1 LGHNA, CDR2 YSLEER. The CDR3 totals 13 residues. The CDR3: CASSQGGHYEQYF.

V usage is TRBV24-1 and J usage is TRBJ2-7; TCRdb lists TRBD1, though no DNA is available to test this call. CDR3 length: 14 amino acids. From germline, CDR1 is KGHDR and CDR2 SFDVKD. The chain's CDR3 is CATSDPQRGSEQYF.

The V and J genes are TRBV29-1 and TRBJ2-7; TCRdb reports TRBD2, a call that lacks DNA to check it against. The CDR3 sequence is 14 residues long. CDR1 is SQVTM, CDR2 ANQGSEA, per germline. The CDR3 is CSVDGLAGEGEQYF.

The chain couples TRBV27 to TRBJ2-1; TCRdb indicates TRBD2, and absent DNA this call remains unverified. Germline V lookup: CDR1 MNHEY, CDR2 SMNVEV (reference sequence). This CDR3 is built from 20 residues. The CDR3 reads CASSLRSLRGGTRVVNEQFF.

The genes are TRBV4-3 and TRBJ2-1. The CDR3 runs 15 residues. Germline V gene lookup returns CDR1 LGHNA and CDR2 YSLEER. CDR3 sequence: CASSQDLSEIDEQFF.

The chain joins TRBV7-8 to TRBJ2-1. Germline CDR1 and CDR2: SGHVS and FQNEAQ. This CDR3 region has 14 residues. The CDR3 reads CASSLELVSSEQFF.

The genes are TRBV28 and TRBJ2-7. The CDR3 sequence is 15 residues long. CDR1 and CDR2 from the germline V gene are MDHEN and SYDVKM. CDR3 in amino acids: CASSSAGRTSYEQYF.

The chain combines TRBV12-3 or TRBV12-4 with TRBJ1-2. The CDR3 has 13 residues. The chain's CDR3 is CASSSGALQGYTF.

The CDR3 protein is CSARDTGTGELFF. The J gene is TRBJ2-2, the V gene TRBV20-1. This CDR3 contains 13 residues. CDR1 DFQATT and CDR2 SNEGSKA come from the germline V gene (reference sequence).

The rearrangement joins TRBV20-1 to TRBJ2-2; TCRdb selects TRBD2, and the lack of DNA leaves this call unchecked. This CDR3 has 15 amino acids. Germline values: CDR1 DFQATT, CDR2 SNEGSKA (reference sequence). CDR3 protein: CSARDPPRDTGELFF.

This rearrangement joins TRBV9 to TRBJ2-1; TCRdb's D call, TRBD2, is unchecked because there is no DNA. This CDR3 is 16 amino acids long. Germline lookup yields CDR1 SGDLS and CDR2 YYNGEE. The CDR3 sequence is CASSVAGTSGVGEQFF.

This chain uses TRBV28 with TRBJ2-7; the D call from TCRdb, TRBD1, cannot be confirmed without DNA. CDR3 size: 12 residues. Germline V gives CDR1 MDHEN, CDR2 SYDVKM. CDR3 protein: CASSDRFYEQYF.

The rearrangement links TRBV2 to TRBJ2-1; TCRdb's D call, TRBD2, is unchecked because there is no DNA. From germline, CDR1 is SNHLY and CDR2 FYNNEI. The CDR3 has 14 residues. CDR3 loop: CATSGTSSRNEQFF.

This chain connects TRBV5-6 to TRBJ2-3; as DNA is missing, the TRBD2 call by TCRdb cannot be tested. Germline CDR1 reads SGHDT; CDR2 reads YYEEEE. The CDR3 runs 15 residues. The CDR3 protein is CASSRGLAGADTQYF.

The CDR3 region is CASRPGTYNEQFF. The chain uses TRBV28 and TRBJ2-1; there is no DNA to check the TCRdb D call of TRBD1. The CDR3 extends over 13 amino acids. Germline CDR1 and CDR2: MDHEN and SYDVKM.

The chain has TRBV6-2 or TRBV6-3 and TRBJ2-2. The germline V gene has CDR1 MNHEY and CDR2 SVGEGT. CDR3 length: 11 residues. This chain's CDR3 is CASSPTGELFF.

The CDR3 sequence: CASSLGQGPPVQYF. The chain recombines TRBV5-1 with TRBJ2-7; the D gene TCRdb calls, TRBD2, cannot be checked with no DNA. Germline CDR1 and CDR2: SGHRS and YFSETQ. The CDR3 is made up of 14 amino acids.

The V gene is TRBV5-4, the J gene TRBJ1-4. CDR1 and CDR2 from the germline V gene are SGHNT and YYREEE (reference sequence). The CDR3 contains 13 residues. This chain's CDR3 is CASRAATNEKLFF.

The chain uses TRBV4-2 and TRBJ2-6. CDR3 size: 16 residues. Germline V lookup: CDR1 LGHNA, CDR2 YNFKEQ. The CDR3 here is CASSQKSVSGANVLTF.

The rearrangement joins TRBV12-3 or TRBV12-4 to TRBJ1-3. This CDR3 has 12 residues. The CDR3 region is CASSLGWDTIYF.

This CDR3 reads CASSVGNTEAFF. V is TRBV7-9 and J is TRBJ1-1. This CDR3 has 12 amino acids. Germline loops: CDR1 SEHNR, CDR2 FQNEAQ (reference sequence).

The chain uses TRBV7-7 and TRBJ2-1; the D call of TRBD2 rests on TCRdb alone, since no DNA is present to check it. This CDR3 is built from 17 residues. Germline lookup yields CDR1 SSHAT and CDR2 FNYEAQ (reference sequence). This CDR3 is CASSLGISGGLYNEQFF. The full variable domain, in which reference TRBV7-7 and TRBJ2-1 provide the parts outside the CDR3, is GAGVSQSPRYKVTKRGQDVTLRCDPISSHATLYWYQQALGQGPEFLTYFNYEAQPDKSGLPSDRFSAERPEGSISTLTIQRTEQRDSAMYRCASSLGISGGLYNEQFFGPGTRLTVL.

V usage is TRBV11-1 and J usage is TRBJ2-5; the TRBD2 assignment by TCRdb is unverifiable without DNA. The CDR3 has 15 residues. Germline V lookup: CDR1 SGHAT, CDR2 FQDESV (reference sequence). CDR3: CASSPLALGQETQYF.

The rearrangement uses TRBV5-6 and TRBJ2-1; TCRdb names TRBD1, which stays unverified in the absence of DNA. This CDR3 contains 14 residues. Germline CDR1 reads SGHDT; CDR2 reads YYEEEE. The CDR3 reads CASSHGQGNNEQFF.

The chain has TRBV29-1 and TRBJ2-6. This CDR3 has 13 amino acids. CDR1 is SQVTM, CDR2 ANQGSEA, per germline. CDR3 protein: CSVQVSGANVLTF.